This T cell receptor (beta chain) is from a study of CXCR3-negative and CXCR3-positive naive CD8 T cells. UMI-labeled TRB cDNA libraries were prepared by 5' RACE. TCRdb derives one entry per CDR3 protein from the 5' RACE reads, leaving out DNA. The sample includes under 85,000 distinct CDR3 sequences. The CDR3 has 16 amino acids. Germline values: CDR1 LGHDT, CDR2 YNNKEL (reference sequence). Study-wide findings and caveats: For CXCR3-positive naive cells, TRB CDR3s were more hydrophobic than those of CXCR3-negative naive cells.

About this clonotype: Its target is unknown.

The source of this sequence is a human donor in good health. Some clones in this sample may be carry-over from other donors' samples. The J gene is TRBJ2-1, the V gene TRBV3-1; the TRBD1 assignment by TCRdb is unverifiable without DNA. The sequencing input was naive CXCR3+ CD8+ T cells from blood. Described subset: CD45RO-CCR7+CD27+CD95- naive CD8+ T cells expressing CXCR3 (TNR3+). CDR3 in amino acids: CASSPKGQGLFYEQFF.